The 14 T cell receptor beta chains presented below share a single source sample, sequenced in a study of T cell responses to AZD1222 COVID-19 vaccine. The data were produced by immunoSEQ multiplex PCR, yet TCRdb's version contains in-frame clones alone and is incomplete. The sample has 70,000 or so clones; about 80% are singletons. The material was peripheral blood, obtained on day 0 of AZD1222 vaccination. These receptors all stem from an adult in good health.

Only a few counts were recorded for this clone. The V gene is TRBV6-5, the J gene TRBJ1-2; 7 bases are shared with TRBD1. The CDR3 consists of 16 residues. Germline V gene data show CDR1 as MNHEY and CDR2 as SVGAGI. V trimming: 2 bases; J trimming: 3 bases; junction bases outside the gene matches: 9. This CDR3 reads CASSYRFRQGDYGYTF. As DNA, the CDR3 is TGTGCCAGCAGTTACCGCTTCCGACAGGGTGACTATGGCTACACCTTC.

The V gene is TRBV2, the J gene TRBJ1-5, with a tentative D call TRBD1 (6 bases). Per the germline V gene, CDR1 is SNHLY and CDR2 is FYNNEI. V was clipped by 5 bases and J by 3 bases, with 14 bases between them. This CDR3 has 15 residues. The CDR3 loop reads CASSQGGDPNQPQHF. CDR3 nucleotides: TGTGCCAGCAGTCAAGGGGGGGATCCCAATCAGCCCCAGCATTTT.

Here the CDR3 DNA reads TGCGCCAGCAGCCAGGACAGTTTGAAGTCCTCTGGAAACACCATATATTTT. Translating gives CASSQDSLKSSGNTIYF. The chain is built from TRBV5-1 and TRBJ1-3; D possibly corresponds to TRBD1 (6 bases). V lost 4 bases and J 0 bases, leaving 17 bases between the germline ends. This CDR3 region has 17 residues. Germline V lookup: CDR1 SGHRS, CDR2 YFSETQ.

The chain recombines TRBV24-1 with TRBJ2-1; TRBD1 is a possible D gene (6 bases). V gave up 6 bases and J gave up 3 bases, with 20 bases separating them. This CDR3 has 17 amino acids. Germline CDR1 reads KGHDR; CDR2 reads SFDVKD. The CDR3 sequence is CATSPRGSPKGYNEQFF. In DNA, the CDR3 is TGTGCCACCAGTCCCAGGGGAAGCCCCAAGGGCTACAATGAGCAGTTCTTC.

V gene TRBV7-9 combines with J gene TRBJ2-3; 7 nucleotides agree with TRBD2. CDR1 and CDR2 (germline): SEHNR, FQNEAQ (reference sequence). The V gene end was trimmed by 3 bases and the J gene end by 5 bases; junction bases not matched to a gene: 5. The CDR3 is made up of 14 amino acids. DNA of the CDR3: TGTGCCAGCAGCTTTTCATCTAGCGGAGATACGCAGTATTTT. Translated: CASSFSSSGDTQYF.

The chain uses TRBV19 and TRBJ2-6; 8 bases are a match to TRBD1. Germline V lookup: CDR1 LNHDA, CDR2 SQIVND (reference sequence). The J segment lost 1 base and the V segment lost 4 bases, leaving 9 bases of the junction unmatched. The CDR3 is 18 residues long. CDR3: CASSRFGQGESGANVLTF. The DNA for the CDR3 is TGTGCCAGTAGTAGATTCGGACAGGGAGAATCTGGGGCCAACGTCCTGACTTTC.

This clone was seen only a few times. J is TRBJ2-6 and V is TRBV6-5; maybe TRBD2 (6 bases). Per germline, CDR1 MNHEY and CDR2 SVGAGI. The CDR3 has 16 amino acids. With 3 bases removed from V and 0 bases from J, the gap between germline ends came to 9 bases. The CDR3 DNA reads TGTGCCAGCAGTTATGAGGGAGGCTCTGGGGCCAACGTCCTGACTTTC. Encoded protein: CASSYEGGSGANVLTF.

This clone was seen once. This sequence joins TRBV19 and TRBJ1-2, with 7 bases matching TRBD1. V was pared by 3 bases and J by 7 bases, with 14 bases of the junction left unmatched. Germline CDR1 and CDR2: LNHDA and SQIVND (reference sequence). The CDR3 spans 16 residues. The CDR3: CASSMRTGDEFSGYTF. Here the CDR3 DNA reads TGTGCCAGTAGTATGCGAACAGGGGATGAGTTTTCTGGCTACACCTTC.

The chain employs TRBV6-1 and TRBJ1-5, with D possibly TRBD1 on 5 matching bases. Germline V gives CDR1 MNHNS, CDR2 SASEGT. V lost 6 bases and J 6 bases, leaving 12 bases between the germline ends. The CDR3 totals 13 residues. CDR3 nucleotide sequence: TGTGCCAGCAGCCAGGGTTGGGGTCAGCCCCAGCATTTT. Protein: CASSQGWGQPQHF.

The chain couples TRBV29-1 to TRBJ2-3, with 7 bases fitting TRBD1. Germline trimming cut 0 bases from V and 1 base from J; bases unmatched to any gene: 1. Germline V gene lookup returns CDR1 SQVTM and CDR2 ANQGSEA. CDR3 size: 14 residues. In DNA, the CDR3 is TGCAGCGTTGAAGAGGGGACAGGCACAGATACGCAGTATTTT. It specifies CSVEEGTGTDTQYF.

This chain uses TRBV28 with TRBJ2-1, with D uncertain. The CDR3 runs to 11 residues. The V and J ends lost 3 bases and 15 bases respectively, with 12 bases between them. Germline V CDR1 and CDR2: MDHEN, SYDVKM. CDR3 DNA sequence: TGTGCCAGCAGTTTGATCGACCTGAGGTTCTTC. This codes for CASSLIDLRFF.

In its sample, this clone was seen a few times. This rearrangement joins TRBV5-1 to TRBJ1-1; 9 bases are shared with TRBD1. The CDR3 runs to 18 residues. CDR1 is SGHRS, CDR2 YFSETQ, per germline. The V gene end was trimmed by 0 bases and the J gene end by 5 bases; junction bases not matched to a gene: 14. The CDR3 DNA sequence: TGCGCCAGCAGCTTGGTTATGTCGACAGGGGGTGGGAGTACTGAAGCTTTCTTT. This gives the protein CASSLVMSTGGGSTEAFF.

The genes are TRBV18 and TRBJ2-7, with a weak D call TRBD2 (5 bases). The CDR3 covers 14 residues. Germline-derived CDR1 and CDR2 are KGHSH and LQKENI. Trimming took 3 bases from V and 7 from J, leaving 16 bases between them. CDR3 loop: CASSPAAAGGEQYF. The CDR3 DNA follows: TGTGCCAGCTCACCGGCGGCGGCAGGCGGGGAGCAGTACTTC.

The rearrangement links TRBV12-3 or TRBV12-4 to TRBJ1-1; D call uncertain. The ends were cut back, 8 bases at V and 0 bases at J, with 10 bases in the middle. This CDR3 has 13 residues. In nucleotides, the CDR3 is TGTGCCAGCGACAAATCAGTGAACACTGAAGCTTTCTTT. Its translation is CASDKSVNTEAFF.